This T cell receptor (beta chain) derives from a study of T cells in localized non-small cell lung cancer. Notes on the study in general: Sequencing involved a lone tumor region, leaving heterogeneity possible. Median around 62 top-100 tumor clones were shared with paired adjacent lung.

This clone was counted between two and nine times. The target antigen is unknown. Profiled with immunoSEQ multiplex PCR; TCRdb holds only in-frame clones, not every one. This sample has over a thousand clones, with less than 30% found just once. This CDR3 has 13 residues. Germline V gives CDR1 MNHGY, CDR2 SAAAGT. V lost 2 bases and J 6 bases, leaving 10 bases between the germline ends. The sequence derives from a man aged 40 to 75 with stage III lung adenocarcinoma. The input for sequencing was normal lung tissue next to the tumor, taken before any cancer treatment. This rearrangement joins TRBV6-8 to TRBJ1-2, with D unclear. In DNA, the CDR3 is TGTGCCAGCAGTTACGTCGGGGAAAATGGCTACACCTTC. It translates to CASSYVGENGYTF.